This TCR beta chain was recovered during a study of T cells after yellow fever vaccination. Overall study results and limits: The presence of abundant clonotypes contaminating from the bulk population was possible in FACS-sorted repertoires. In post-booster samples, most primary-vaccination clones reappeared (approximately 96% CD4, 88% CD8). A small share of clonotypes appeared in both CD4 and CD8 compartments.

It was through 5'RACE template switching that TCR cDNA was made, with a universal primer site and UMIs added. Using its own MiXCR run on the 5' RACE reads, TCRdb lists one record per CDR3 protein. The sample has fewer than 450,000 distinct CDR3 sequences; less than 9.5% are singletons. Worth noting for this clonotype: As yet, its antigen is unknown.

Per germline, CDR1 SGHDT and CDR2 YYEEEE. The CDR3 is 15 amino acids. J was trimmed by 5 bases and V by 5 bases; bases with no gene match: 11. The TCR originated in a man younger than 35 who received the YFV17D yellow fever vaccine. The sequenced sample was PBMCs, obtained roughly 47 days after the first yellow fever vaccination. The chain employs TRBV5-6 and TRBJ1-2; TRBD1 matches 8 bases. The CDR3 nucleotides read TGTGCCAGCAGATATAGGGACAGGCCCTGGTATGGCTACACCTTC. Protein: CASRYRDRPWYGYTF.